The next 19 T cell receptor beta chains were all read from a single sample in a study of regulatory T cells in long-lasting Graves disease. To make TCR beta libraries, researchers used iRepertoire HTBI primers and Arm-PCR of CDR3 regions. TCRdb fed the multiplex PCR reads into MiXCR, producing one record per CDR3 protein. The table lists around 400,000 distinct CDR3 sequences, 21% of them singletons. Time point of the sample: persistent/refractory GD, antithyroid drugs over 5 years with positive TRAb. Construction of the TCR library relied on RNA isolated from PBMCs. Sequenced material: peripheral blood mononuclear cells (PBMCs), taken when the disease was refractory, from a patient treated with antithyroid drugs. The receptors originated from a female donor with Graves disease.

The gene calls are TRBV7-9 and TRBJ2-5, with 9 bases identical to TRBD1. Trimming cost V 2 bases and J 3 bases; bases outside gene matches: 10. CDR3 length: 17 amino acids. CDR1 is SEHNR and CDR2 is FQNEAQ in the germline V gene (reference sequence). The CDR3 DNA reads as TGTGCCAGCAGCTTATCCCTACAGGGGGCGAACGAAGAGACCCAGTACTTC. This encodes CASSLSLQGANEETQYF.

Remarks on this clonotype: Relative to the germline gene, one junction end is altered; a read error may explain this. The chain couples TRBV7-8 to TRBJ2-7, with D hard to call. This CDR3 has 15 residues. CDR1 SGHVS and CDR2 FQNEAQ come from the germline V gene. For the CDR3, the DNA is TGTGCCAGCAGCTCCATGAGCTGGGCCGACCACGAGAAGTACTTC. Protein sequence: CASSSMSWADHEKYF. Using reference TRBV7-8 and TRBJ2-7 for the parts outside the CDR3, the full variable domain is GAGVSQSPRYKVAKRGQDVALRCDPISGHVSLFWYQQALGQGPEFLTYFQNEAQLDKSGLPSDRFFAERPEGSVSTLKIQRTQQEDSAVYLCASSSMSWADHEKYFGPGTRLTVT.

This chain links TRBV5-1 with TRBJ2-7; TRBD2 matches at 13 bases. Looked up from germline, CDR1 is SGHRS and CDR2 is YFSETQ. The CDR3 consists of 16 residues. Trimming removed 4 bases from V and 4 bases from J; junction bases left unmatched: 8. CDR3: CASSTGLAGVRYEQYF. CDR3 nucleotides: TGCGCCAGCAGCACCGGACTAGCGGGAGTTAGGTACGAGCAGTACTTC.

This clonotype has ten or more counts. The genes are TRBV27 and TRBJ2-2; D unclear. V was clipped by 5 bases and J by 0 bases, with 7 bases between them. Germline V gives CDR1 MNHEY, CDR2 SMNVEV (reference sequence). The CDR3 is 14 residues long. As DNA, the CDR3 is TGTGCCAGCAGTCTGTATGCGAACACCGGGGAGCTGTTTTTT. This encodes CASSLYANTGELFF.

Many counts were recorded for this clonotype. This chain links TRBV27 with TRBJ2-7; tentative D call: TRBD1 (6 bases). Germline loops: CDR1 MNHEY, CDR2 SMNVEV (reference sequence). Trimming pared 4 bases from V and 0 bases from J, leaving 10 bases between. This CDR3 region has 14 residues. CDR3 sequence reads: CASSSTGFSYEQYF. DNA for the CDR3: TGTGCCAGCAGTTCGACAGGTTTCTCCTACGAGCAGTACTTC.

The sample holds a few counts of this clonotype. The V call is TRBV20-1, the J call TRBJ2-1, with a weak D call TRBD2 (6 bases). The germline CDR1 and CDR2 sequences are DFQATT and SNEGSKA (reference sequence). Trimming left V 3 bases short and J 7 bases short, with 16 bases between. The CDR3 totals 14 residues. The CDR3, as DNA: TGCAGTGCTAGTACGGGAGAGAGTGTAAATGAGCAGTTCTTC. Translated: CSASTGESVNEQFF.

This clonotype has more than one count but fewer than ten. The chain couples TRBV5-1 to TRBJ1-4, with D possibly being TRBD1 (6 bases). Trimming removed 2 bases at V and 6 bases at J, with 14 bases between. The CDR3 has 15 residues. Germline-derived CDR1 and CDR2 are SGHRS and YFSETQ. The CDR3 DNA reads as TGCGCCAGCAGCTTTACCGGGACACGGGATGAAAAACTGTTTTTT. Its translation: CASSFTGTRDEKLFF.

This clonotype was recorded at least ten times. The chain has TRBV27 and TRBJ2-7; D might be TRBD2 (6 bases). The V gene's germline CDR1 is MNHEY and CDR2 SMNVEV (reference sequence). The V end was cut by 6 bases, the J end by 6 bases, with 15 bases between. The CDR3 consists of 13 residues. The CDR3 protein is CASRFSGGFEQYF. CDR3 sequence (DNA): TGTGCCAGCAGATTTTCTGGGGGGTTCGAGCAGTACTTC.

This rearrangement joins TRBV4-1 to TRBJ2-5; possibly TRBD1 or TRBD2 for D (5 bases each). Trimming took off 0 bases at V and 8 bases at J, with 13 bases between the two ends. Germline values: CDR1 MGHRA, CDR2 YSYEKL. This CDR3 is built from 14 residues. The CDR3 loop reads CASSQEGRQPTQYF. The CDR3, as DNA: TGCGCCAGCAGCCAAGAGGGACGGCAGCCAACCCAGTACTTC.

The CDR3 here is CASSLATATGANVLTF. In DNA, the CDR3 is TGTGCCAGCAGCTTAGCGACGGCGACCGGGGCCAACGTCCTGACTTTC. The V call is TRBV7-9, the J call TRBJ2-6, with D unclear. Germline V lookup: CDR1 SEHNR, CDR2 FQNEAQ (reference sequence). The CDR3 totals 16 residues. V dropped 0 bases and J dropped 4 bases, with 10 bases sitting between them. Filled out from reference TRBV7-9 and TRBJ2-6, the complete variable domain reads DTGVSQNPRHKITKRGQNVTFRCDPISEHNRLYWYRQTLGQGPEFLTYFQNEAQLEKSRLLSDRFSAERPKGSFSTLEIQRTEQGDSAMYLCASSLATATGANVLTFGAGSRLTVL.

This clonotype was observed at least ten times. The chain employs TRBV30 and TRBJ1-2, with 11 nucleotides matching TRBD1. The germline V gene has CDR1 GTSNPN and CDR2 SVGIG (reference sequence). V lost 2 bases to trimming and J lost 8 bases; unmatched junction nucleotides: 7. The CDR3 is 14 amino acids. This CDR3 reads CAWSTDRGRLGYTF. CDR3 DNA sequence: TGTGCCTGGAGTACGGACAGGGGGCGCTTGGGCTACACCTTC.

This clonotype was detected many times. The chain has TRBV3-1 and TRBJ1-4; the D is unclear. The CDR3 runs to 14 residues. The germline V gene encodes CDR1 LGHDT and CDR2 YNNKEL (reference sequence). The ends were cut back, 0 bases at V and 8 bases at J, with 10 bases in the middle. Written as DNA, the CDR3 is TGTGCCAGCAGCCAAGACAGGCCGCCAGAAAAACTGTTTTTT. Translating it yields CASSQDRPPEKLFF.

This sequence joins TRBV2 and TRBJ2-1; D may be TRBD1 (6 bases). Trimming removed 6 bases at V and 0 bases at J, with 9 bases between. In germline, CDR1 is SNHLY, CDR2 FYNNEI. This CDR3 is built from 14 residues. The CDR3: CASSGQLSYNEQFF. CDR3 nucleotide sequence: TGTGCCAGCAGCGGACAGCTCTCCTACAATGAGCAGTTCTTC. The full variable domain, in which reference TRBV2 and TRBJ2-1 provide the parts outside the CDR3, is EPEVTQTPSHQVTQMGQEVILRCVPISNHLYFYWYRQILGQKVEFLVSFYNNEISEKSEIFDDQFSVERPDGSNFTLKIRSTKLEDSAMYFCASSGQLSYNEQFFGPGTRLTVL.

This clonotype was counted many times. This chain's CDR3 is CASRLDSSYTF. The CDR3 nucleotides are TGCGCCAGCAGGCTGGACAGCAGCTACACCTTC. The chain combines TRBV5-1 with TRBJ1-2; TRBD1 might be the D (6 bases). This CDR3 is 11 amino acids long. Trimming took off 5 bases at V and 9 bases at J, with 11 bases between the two ends. CDR1 and CDR2 (germline): SGHRS, YFSETQ.

This clonotype was picked up a small number of times. The genes are TRBV18 and TRBJ2-5, with D possibly called TRBD1 or TRBD2 (5 bases each). The CDR3 totals 14 residues. The V gene's germline CDR1 is KGHSH and CDR2 LQKENI. V shed 4 bases and J shed 1 base, with 10 bases lying between them. As DNA, the CDR3 is TGTGCCAGCTCACAGGGGAGCTCCCAAGAGACCCAGTACTTC. This translates into CASSQGSSQETQYF.

This clonotype occurred a few times. The V call is TRBV6-1, the J call TRBJ2-7; 9 bases map to TRBD2. The V gene end was trimmed by 9 bases and the J gene end by 5 bases; junction bases not matched to a gene: 2. Per the germline V gene, CDR1 is MNHNS and CDR2 is SASEGT. CDR3 size: 11 residues. The CDR3 loop reads CASLAGHEQYF. The CDR3 nucleotides read TGTGCCAGTCTAGCGGGACACGAGCAGTACTTC.

This clonotype has only a few counts. The rearrangement uses TRBV12-3 or TRBV12-4 and TRBJ1-3; D not resolved. V was trimmed by 6 bases and J by 0 bases, leaving 15 bases between them. The CDR3 contains 16 residues. CDR3 residues: CASSPSTVISGNTIYF. CDR3 nucleotides: TGTGCCAGCAGCCCATCGACCGTTATCTCTGGAAACACCATATATTTT.

The table lists this clonotype with many counts. The rearrangement links TRBV3-1 to TRBJ2-5, with 7 positions matching TRBD1. Germline values: CDR1 LGHDT, CDR2 YNNKEL (reference sequence). This CDR3 region has 13 residues. V gave up 3 bases and J gave up 5 bases; unmatched junction bases: 3. The DNA for the CDR3 is TGTGCCAGCAGCCAGACAGGGTTGGAGACCCAGTACTTC. It encodes CASSQTGLETQYF.

V usage is TRBV7-2 and J usage is TRBJ2-5; tentatively, D is TRBD1 or TRBD2 (5 bases each). This CDR3 is 15 amino acids long. Germline values: CDR1 SGHTA, CDR2 FQGNSA. Trimming took 1 base from V and 5 from J, leaving 14 bases between them. CDR3 region: CASSLGGLFRETQYF. As DNA, the CDR3 is TGTGCCAGCAGCTTAGGGGGGTTATTTCGGGAGACCCAGTACTTC.